Listed below are T cell receptor beta chains from one sample, sequenced in a study of blood T cell repertoires in COVID-19. Method: immunoSEQ multiplex PCR; TCRdb's copy keeps in-frame clones and lacks some. The sample holds 250,000 to 350,000 clones, approximately 84% seen once. Sequencing used PBMCs or T cells enriched from blood (not recorded which). These receptors originate from a woman younger than 35 who had recovered from COVID-19. Each CDR3 is given with its conserved first and last residue. A D gene is named only where the DNA matches it firmly. Only part of the rows carry a size: once, few, many, or a class if the clone is expanded.

size: -
D: TRBD2
V: TRBV7-2
J: TRBJ2-3
DNA: TGTGCCAGCAGCTTAGTGGCTAGCGGGAGGGATGGCGATACGCAGTATTTT
CDR3: CASSLVASGRDGDTQYF

size: -
D: -
V: TRBV23-1
J: TRBJ1-4
DNA: TGCGCCAGCAGCCCGTCGGGACTAGTTAATGAAAAACTGTTTTTT
CDR3: CASSPSGLVNEKLFF

size: -
D: TRBD1
V: TRBV6-6
J: TRBJ2-2
DNA: TGTGCCAGCAGTTACTCGCAGGGGGCGGACACCGGGGAGCTGTTTTTT
CDR3: CASSYSQGADTGELFF

size: -
D: TRBD2
V: TRBV6-5
J: TRBJ2-1
DNA: TGTGCCAGCTCGAGACTAGCGGGATACAATGAGCAGTTCTTC
CDR3: CASSRLAGYNEQFF

size: -
D: -
V: TRBV5-1
J: TRBJ1-1
DNA: TGCGCCAGCAGCTTTGGCAGGGAAAACGGTGAAGCTTTCTTT
CDR3: CASSFGRENGEAFF

size: -
D: TRBD2
V: TRBV19
J: TRBJ2-5
DNA: TGTGCCAGTAGTACCAATGGACTAGCGGGCCTCCAAGAGACCCAGTACTTC
CDR3: CASSTNGLAGLQETQYF

size: -
D: TRBD1
V: TRBV20-1
J: TRBJ2-7
DNA: TGCAGTGCTAGTAGGGACAGGGAATACGAGCAGTACTTC
CDR3: CSASRDREYEQYF

size: -
D: TRBD1
V: TRBV2
J: TRBJ1-1
DNA: TGTGCCAGCACTTCTACAGGGGAAGGCACTGAAGCTTTCTTT
CDR3: CASTSTGEGTEAFF

size: -
D: -
V: TRBV9
J: TRBJ1-6
DNA: TGTGCCAGCAGCGGCCCTTCGGGGGGGCACAATTCACCCCTCCACTTT
CDR3: CASSGPSGGHNSPLHF

size: -
D: TRBD1
V: TRBV28
J: TRBJ1-1
DNA: TGTGCCAGCAGTTTCCGGACAGGGTTTCGTGAAGCTTTCTTT
CDR3: CASSFRTGFREAFF

size: -
D: -
V: TRBV27
J: TRBJ1-2
DNA: TGTGCCAGCAGTTTCCGGGGGGCATATGGCTACACCTTC
CDR3: CASSFRGAYGYTF

size: -
D: TRBD1
V: TRBV19
J: TRBJ2-3
DNA: TGTGCCAGTAGTATGATTACAGGGGGCGCAGATACGCAGTATTTT
CDR3: CASSMITGGADTQYF

size: -
D: -
V: TRBV19
J: TRBJ1-5
DNA: TGTGCCAGTAGTATGCTAGGAGGGCTCAATCAGCCCCAGCATTTT
CDR3: CASSMLGGLNQPQHF

size: many
D: -
V: TRBV28
J: TRBJ2-1
DNA: TGTGCCAGCAGTGAGAGAGCTTACTCCTACAATGAGCAGTTCTTC
CDR3: CASSERAYSYNEQFF

size: -
D: TRBD1
V: TRBV3-1/TRBV3-2
J: TRBJ1-2
DNA: TGTGCCAGCAGCCAGGGGACAGGGGGGAATGGCTACACCTTC
CDR3: CASSQGTGGNGYTF

size: -
D: TRBD2
V: TRBV3-1/TRBV3-2
J: TRBJ2-1
DNA: TGTGCCAGCAGCCAAGATACGGGAGGAGGTGTGTACAATGAGCAGTTCTTC
CDR3: CASSQDTGGGVYNEQFF

size: few
D: TRBD1
V: TRBV19
J: TRBJ2-6
DNA: TGTGCCAGTAGTATCGGGACAGCCTCTGGGGCCAACGTCCTGACTTTC
CDR3: CASSIGTASGANVLTF

size: -
D: -
V: TRBV5-6
J: TRBJ1-2
DNA: TGTGCCAGCAGCCCCACACGTAACTATGGCTACACCTTC
CDR3: CASSPTRNYGYTF

size: -
D: TRBD1
V: TRBV19
J: TRBJ1-5
DNA: TGTGCCAGTTCGGGACAGGGGGGCAATCAGCCCCAGCATTTT
CDR3: CASSGQGGNQPQHF

size: -
D: TRBD1
V: TRBV5-8
J: TRBJ1-6
DNA: TGTGCCAGCAGCCAAGACAGGGGAAGGAATTCACCCCTCCACTTT
CDR3: CASSQDRGRNSPLHF

size: -
D: -
V: TRBV7-9
J: TRBJ1-1
DNA: TGTGCCAGCAGCTGGGTCGGGAGCGACACTGAAGCTTTCTTT
CDR3: CASSWVGSDTEAFF

size: -
D: -
V: TRBV28
J: TRBJ1-6
DNA: TGTGCCAGCAGTATTTGGACAGAGGTCGACTCACCCCTCCACTTT
CDR3: CASSIWTEVDSPLHF

size: -
D: TRBD1
V: TRBV9
J: TRBJ2-7
DNA: TGTGCCAGCAGCTTAGGACAGGGGCTTTCCTACGAGCAGTACTTC
CDR3: CASSLGQGLSYEQYF

size: -
D: -
V: TRBV9
J: TRBJ2-1
DNA: TGTGCCAGCAGCCGGAGCGGCTCCTACAATGAGCAGTTCTTC
CDR3: CASSRSGSYNEQFF

size: once
D: -
V: TRBV3-1/TRBV3-2
J: TRBJ1-2
DNA: TGTGCCAGCAGCCTTCAGGAATATGGCTACACCTTC
CDR3: CASSLQEYGYTF

size: -
D: -
V: TRBV24-1
J: TRBJ1-5
DNA: TGTGCCACCAGTGATAGGAACAGGGCCCTAGAGCCCCAGCATTTT
CDR3: CATSDRNRALEPQHF

size: -
D: -
V: TRBV28
J: TRBJ2-5
DNA: TGTGCCAGCAGTTCTGGACTCCGCCAAGAGACCCAGTACTTC
CDR3: CASSSGLRQETQYF

size: many
D: TRBD1
V: TRBV6-5
J: TRBJ2-7
DNA: TGTGCCAGCAGGTACTCTTCGGGACAGGGGGCGAAGGAGCAGTACTTC
CDR3: CASRYSSGQGAKEQYF

size: -
D: -
V: TRBV9
J: TRBJ2-7
DNA: TGTGCCAGCAGCGTAGTTTCAGGGAAGGAGCAGTACTTC
CDR3: CASSVVSGKEQYF

size: once
D: TRBD2
V: TRBV19
J: TRBJ2-1
DNA: TGTGCCAGTAGTATAGGATCGGGGGGGGCGAGCAATGAGCAGTTCTTC
CDR3: CASSIGSGGASNEQFF

size: few
D: -
V: TRBV6-5
J: TRBJ1-1
DNA: TGTGCCAGCAGTTACTTTGAGGGGGTGGGAACTTTCTTT
CDR3: CASSYFEGVGTFF

size: -
D: TRBD2
V: TRBV11-2
J: TRBJ2-3
DNA: TGTGCCAGCAGCCGCGGGGGATCTAGCACAGATACGCAGTATTTT
CDR3: CASSRGGSSTDTQYF

size: -
D: -
V: TRBV29-1
J: TRBJ1-4
DNA: TGCAGCGCTATTCGTACGGGTAATGAAAAACTGTTTTTT
CDR3: CSAIRTGNEKLFF

size: once
D: TRBD2
V: TRBV24-1
J: TRBJ2-3
DNA: TGTGCCACCAGTGACCCGAGATCTAGCGGGAGGGCGGGAGATACGCAGTATTTT
CDR3: CATSDPRSSGRAGDTQYF

size: -
D: TRBD1
V: TRBV2
J: TRBJ1-3
DNA: TGTGCCAGCAGTGGAGTGACAGGGACGCCAGGAAACACCATATATTTT
CDR3: CASSGVTGTPGNTIYF

size: once
D: TRBD1
V: TRBV28
J: TRBJ2-1
DNA: TGTGCCAGCCCCCCTGGGACAGGGGAGTACAATGAGCAGTTCTTC
CDR3: CASPPGTGEYNEQFF

size: -
D: -
V: TRBV15
J: TRBJ2-7
DNA: TGTGCCACCAGCCCTGACTCGTTCTCCTACGAGCAGTACTTC
CDR3: CATSPDSFSYEQYF

size: -
D: -
V: TRBV2
J: TRBJ1-1
DNA: TGTGCCAGCAGTGCGCAGGCTGAAGCTTTCTTT
CDR3: CASSAQAEAFF

size: -
D: -
V: TRBV2
J: TRBJ1-2
DNA: TGTGCCAGCAACACACGGGACACGACTAACTATGGCTACACCTTC
CDR3: CASNTRDTTNYGYTF

size: -
D: -
V: TRBV28
J: TRBJ2-5
DNA: TGTGCCAGCAATAGGAGGGCGGGAGAGACCCAGTACTTC
CDR3: CASNRRAGETQYF

size: -
D: TRBD1
V: TRBV30
J: TRBJ1-2
DNA: TGTGCCTGGAGCCAAGGGACAGCAAAAAACTATGGCTACACCTTC
CDR3: CAWSQGTAKNYGYTF

size: -
D: -
V: TRBV6-5
J: TRBJ2-7
DNA: TGTGCCAGCAGTTACGACTACGGCTACGAGCAGTACTTC
CDR3: CASSYDYGYEQYF

size: -
D: -
V: TRBV4-1
J: TRBJ2-5
DNA: TGCGCCAGCAGCCAAGTCGGACCCTGGGGAGGTAGCCAAGAGACCCAGTACTTC
CDR3: CASSQVGPWGGSQETQYF

size: -
D: TRBD1
V: TRBV19
J: TRBJ2-7
DNA: TGTGCCAGTAGTAGTGGACAGGCTAGGAACTACGAGCAGTACTTC
CDR3: CASSSGQARNYEQYF

size: -
D: TRBD1
V: TRBV5-6
J: TRBJ1-5
DNA: TGTGCCAGCAGCTTAGGGCCCGGGACAGGCAATCAGCCCCAGCATTTT
CDR3: CASSLGPGTGNQPQHF